Each of the 17 T cell receptor beta chains below was sequenced from the same sample in a study of T cells in localized non-small cell lung cancer. The assay was immunoSEQ multiplex PCR, and TCRdb's table has in-frame clones only and misses some. The table shows 130,000 or so clones, with about 90% occurring only once. Material: peripheral blood, obtained before any cancer treatment. The receptor set was obtained from a female donor aged 60 or older with stage I lung adenocarcinoma.

The rearrangement joins TRBV6-1 to TRBJ1-2; D gene unclear. Germline loops: CDR1 MNHNS, CDR2 SASEGT. The CDR3 length is 14 residues. Deletions cut 7 bases from V and 7 bases from J, with 19 bases between. CDR3 sequence: CASINDASTAGYTF. The CDR3 DNA reads TGTGCCAGCATAAACGACGCGTCGACGGCTGGCTACACCTTC.

The chain has TRBV27 and TRBJ2-7, with D tentatively TRBD2 (5 bases). CDR1 is MNHEY and CDR2 is SMNVEV in the germline V gene (reference sequence). The CDR3 runs 13 residues. V was clipped by 7 bases and J by 5 bases, with 15 bases between them. The CDR3 nucleotides are TGTGCCAGCACCGATCTAACTAGAAACGAGCAGTACTTC. This codes for CASTDLTRNEQYF.

The chain links TRBV7-6 to TRBJ2-7; the match to TRBD1 covers 7 bases. The V segment lost 2 bases and the J segment 6 bases; nucleotides outside the gene matches: 16. The germline V gene encodes CDR1 SGHVS and CDR2 FNYEAQ. There are 17 residues in the CDR3. This chain's CDR3 is CASSLYGFTGQVGEQYF. CDR3 coding DNA: TGTGCCAGCAGCTTATACGGGTTCACTGGACAGGTCGGCGAGCAGTACTTC.

In the case of this clone: Other DNA sequences within the sample encode an identical CDR3. The genes are TRBV27 and TRBJ2-3; 8 bases agree with TRBD2. The J segment lost 0 bases and the V segment lost 8 bases, leaving 4 bases of the junction unmatched. CDR1 and CDR2 (germline): MNHEY, SMNVEV (reference sequence). The CDR3 loop spans 14 amino acids. The CDR3 DNA reads TGTGCCAGCGGAGCTAGCGGGAGCACAGATACGCAGTATTTT. This translates into CASGASGSTDTQYF.

The chain combines TRBV28 with TRBJ2-1, with a tentative D call TRBD2 (5 bases). The CDR3 totals 15 residues. Germline lookup yields CDR1 MDHEN and CDR2 SYDVKM. Trimming cost V 2 bases and J 2 bases, with 10 bases left between them. The CDR3 DNA follows: TGTGCCAGCAGTTTACTGCGGGCGACCTACAATGAGCAGTTCTTC. This translates into CASSLLRATYNEQFF.

The chain couples TRBV7-6 to TRBJ2-5; 8 bases line up with TRBD1. The germline V gene encodes CDR1 SGHVS and CDR2 FNYEAQ. There are 15 residues in the CDR3. V lost 4 bases, J lost 5 bases, and 9 bases stayed unmatched. The CDR3: CASSSPTGAGETQYF. As DNA, the CDR3 is TGTGCCAGCAGCTCCCCGACAGGGGCAGGCGAGACCCAGTACTTC.

The rearrangement uses TRBV5-1 and TRBJ1-1, with D maybe TRBD1 (5 bases). Germline V gene data show CDR1 as SGHRS and CDR2 as YFSETQ. V was trimmed by 4 bases and J by 4 bases, leaving 14 bases between them. The CDR3 contains 14 residues. The CDR3 here is CASSPREGITEAFF. CDR3 DNA sequence: TGCGCCAGCAGCCCCAGGGAGGGTATCACTGAAGCTTTCTTT.

V usage is TRBV10-3 and J usage is TRBJ2-1; D unclear. CDR3 length: 12 residues. Trimming took off 6 bases at V and 8 bases at J, with 11 bases between the two ends. The germline CDR1 and CDR2 sequences are ENHRY and SYGVKD. The CDR3, as DNA: TGTGCCATCAGCCCCTTCTTTGATGAGCAGTTCTTC. Translating it yields CAISPFFDEQFF.

This rearrangement joins TRBV18 to TRBJ2-2; 13 nucleotides align to TRBD2. CDR1 KGHSH and CDR2 LQKENI come from the germline V gene. The CDR3 contains 17 residues. The J segment lost 4 bases and the V segment lost 5 bases, leaving 7 bases of the junction unmatched. The CDR3 reads CASSSGLAGVSTGELFF. CDR3 DNA: TGTGCCAGCTCATCAGGACTAGCGGGAGTGAGCACCGGGGAGCTGTTTTTT.

The chain carries TRBV7-7 and TRBJ2-7; weak D call: TRBD2 (6 bases). CDR1 and CDR2 (germline): SSHAT, FNYEAQ (reference sequence). The ends were cut back, 2 bases at V and 2 bases at J, with 16 bases in the middle. The CDR3 contains 16 residues. CDR3 bases: TGTGCCAGCAGCTTACGATGCCGGGACTCCCCCTACGAGCAGTACTTC. The encoded protein is CASSLRCRDSPYEQYF.

Notes on this clone: Distinct nucleotide sequences in the sample also encode this CDR3. The gene calls are TRBV11-3 and TRBJ1-1; D not resolved. The CDR3 spans 13 residues. Trimming removed 1 base at V and 2 bases at J, with 5 bases between. In germline, CDR1 is SGHNT, CDR2 YENEEA. Written as DNA, the CDR3 is TGTGCCAGCAGCTTAGGCGGTAACACTGAAGCTTTCTTT. This codes for CASSLGGNTEAFF.

V gene TRBV28 combines with J gene TRBJ2-2, with D uncertain. The germline CDR1 and CDR2 sequences are MDHEN and SYDVKM. This CDR3 is built from 11 residues. V gave up 7 bases and J gave up 3 bases, with 3 bases separating them. In DNA, the CDR3 is TGTGCCAGCATTGACACCGGGGAGCTGTTTTTT. Translating gives CASIDTGELFF.

The V gene is TRBV18, the J gene TRBJ2-7, with 8 bases that match TRBD2. J gave up 5 bases and V 6 bases, and 12 bases lay outside the gene matches. The CDR3 runs to 15 residues. CDR1 is KGHSH, CDR2 LQKENI, per germline. Here the CDR3 reads CASSPPGAGGHEQYF. CDR3 DNA: TGTGCCAGCTCTCCCCCGGGGGCGGGGGGTCACGAGCAGTACTTC.

This chain links TRBV25-1 with TRBJ1-2; no reliable D call. Trimming took 4 bases from V and 3 from J, leaving 9 bases between them. In germline, CDR1 is MGHDK, CDR2 SYGVNS. The CDR3 has 13 amino acids. The CDR3 nucleotides read TGTGCCAGCAGTGGAGAGGAGGACTATGGCTACACCTTC. It codes for CASSGEEDYGYTF.

V usage is TRBV30 and J usage is TRBJ2-3; TRBD2 matches 9 bases. Germline CDR1 and CDR2: GTSNPN and SVGIG (reference sequence). The CDR3 is 15 amino acids. After removal of 3 bases from V and 5 bases from J, the junction contained 9 bases not matched to a gene. CDR3 region: CAWSPGLAGVDTQYF. CDR3 nucleotides: TGTGCCTGGAGCCCGGGGTTAGCGGGAGTAGATACGCAGTATTTT.

The rearrangement joins TRBV7-3 to TRBJ2-3, with TRBD2 as a possible D gene (7 bases). The CDR3 consists of 14 residues. CDR1 is SGHTA, CDR2 FQGTGA, per germline. V dropped 3 bases and J dropped 4 bases, with 11 bases sitting between them. This CDR3 is CASSFTGRADTQYF. The CDR3 coding sequence is TGTGCCAGCAGCTTTACAGGGAGGGCAGATACGCAGTATTTT. Looking up the rest from reference TRBV7-3 and TRBJ2-3 gives the full variable domain: GAGVSQTPSNKVTEKGKYVELRCDPISGHTALYWYRQSLGQGPEFLIYFQGTGAADDSGLPNDRFFAVRPEGSVSTLKIQRTERGDSAVYLCASSFTGRADTQYFGPGTRLTVL.

The J gene is TRBJ2-7, the V gene TRBV6-1, with 12 bases that match TRBD2. Germline assignment: CDR1 MNHNS and CDR2 SASEGT. Trimming took 4 bases from V and 4 from J; bases not matched to a gene: 5. The CDR3 runs 15 residues. CDR3 sequence reads: CASSAPGLAGYEQYF. For the CDR3, the DNA is TGTGCCAGCAGTGCCCCGGGACTAGCGGGTTACGAGCAGTACTTC.